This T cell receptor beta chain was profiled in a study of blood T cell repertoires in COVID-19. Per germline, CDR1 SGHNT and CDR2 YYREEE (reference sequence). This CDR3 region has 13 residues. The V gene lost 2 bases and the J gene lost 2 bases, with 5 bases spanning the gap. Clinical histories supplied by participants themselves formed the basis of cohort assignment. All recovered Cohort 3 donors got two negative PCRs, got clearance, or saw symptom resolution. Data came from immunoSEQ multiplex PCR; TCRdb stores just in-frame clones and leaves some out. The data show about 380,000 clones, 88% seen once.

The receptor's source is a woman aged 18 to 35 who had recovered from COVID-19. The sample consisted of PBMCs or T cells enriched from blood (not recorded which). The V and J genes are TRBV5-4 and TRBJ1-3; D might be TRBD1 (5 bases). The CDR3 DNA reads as TGTGCCAGCAGCTTCAGGGCTGGAAACACCATATATTTT. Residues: CASSFRAGNTIYF.